This is a list of T cell receptor beta chains from one sample in a study of T cell responses to AZD1222 COVID-19 vaccine. Clones were read by immunoSEQ multiplex PCR, and TCRdb kept only the in-frame ones, dropping some. This sample has roughly 170,000 clones, with just over 85% found just once. The sequences come from peripheral blood, collected on day 0 of AZD1222 vaccination. The receptors derive from an adult in good health. The CDR3 runs from the conserved cysteine through the conserved F or W. The D gene is left open where the match is weak. The size entry is marked missing in some rows and otherwise reads once, few, many or a size class.

v_gene,j_gene,abundance,d_gene,CDR3nt,CDR3aa
TRBV9,TRBJ2-3,NA,TRBD2,TGTGCCAGCAGCAATCGAGCGGGGGGAAGCACAGATACGCAGTATTTT,CASSNRAGGSTDTQYF
TRBV23-1,TRBJ2-7,NA,TRBD2,TGCGCCAGCAGTCAATCGTCGGGGGAGGGGCGCGTCTACGAGCAGTACTTC,CASSQSSGEGRVYEQYF
TRBV5-1,TRBJ2-3,NA,NA,TGCGCCAGCAGCTTGGAGTGGGGAACAGATACGCAGTATTTT,CASSLEWGTDTQYF
TRBV7-9,TRBJ2-5,NA,NA,TGTGCCAGCAGCTCCGCCGGGACGATAACCCAGTACTTC,CASSSAGTITQYF
TRBV7-2,TRBJ1-1,NA,NA,TGTGCCAGCAGCTTAGAAGGTTGGGGAACTGAAGCTTTCTTT,CASSLEGWGTEAFF
TRBV9,TRBJ2-2,NA,NA,TGTGCCAGCAGCGCGACCCGAGGGACTCCGAACACCGGGGAGCTGTTTTTT,CASSATRGTPNTGELFF
TRBV5-1,TRBJ1-2,NA,NA,TGCGCCAGCCGACGGGACAAAAGCAGCGAGTATGGCTACACCTTC,CASRRDKSSEYGYTF
TRBV28,TRBJ2-7,NA,NA,TGTGCCAGCAGTTTATGGCACGAGCAGTACTTC,CASSLWHEQYF
TRBV14,TRBJ2-7,NA,TRBD1,TGTGCCAGCAGCCACGGACAGGGGTCGTACGAGCAGTACTTC,CASSHGQGSYEQYF
TRBV5-4,TRBJ2-7,NA,NA,TGTGCCAGCAGCTTGCGGGGCCTCTCCTACGAGCAGTACTTC,CASSLRGLSYEQYF
TRBV18,TRBJ1-4,NA,NA,TGTGCCAGCTCGCCGTCTAGCCTAATATGGGAAAAACTGTTTTTT,CASSPSSLIWEKLFF
TRBV4-1,TRBJ1-1,NA,NA,TGCGCCAGCAGCCAAGAATGGCAGGGTGAAGCTTTCTTT,CASSQEWQGEAFF
TRBV9,TRBJ2-5,once,TRBD2,TGTGCCAGCAGCGTAGCCCCTGGGGAGGGGGAGACCCAGTACTTC,CASSVAPGEGETQYF
TRBV19,TRBJ1-5,few,NA,TGTGCCAGCGGATTAGGGTCTGGAAGGCGCCAGCCCCAGCATTTT,CASGLGSGRRQPQHF
TRBV28,TRBJ1-6,NA,NA,TGTGCCAGCAGTCGACCACGCTATAATTCACCCCTCCACTTT,CASSRPRYNSPLHF
TRBV27,TRBJ1-6,NA,NA,TGTGCCAGCAGTTTATCGACCAGGGTAATCCGGTCACCCCTCCACTTT,CASSLSTRVIRSPLHF
TRBV19,TRBJ1-5,NA,NA,TGTGCCAGTAGTATCACGGGGGGCAATCAGCCCCAGCATTTT,CASSITGGNQPQHF
TRBV4-3,TRBJ2-5,NA,NA,TGCGCCAGCAGCCAAGATGCAGGGAGAGAGACCCAGTACTTC,CASSQDAGRETQYF
TRBV6-5,TRBJ2-3,NA,NA,TGTGCCAGCAGCCTACAGGGCAGATCAGATACGCAGTATTTT,CASSLQGRSDTQYF
TRBV19,TRBJ2-7,NA,NA,TGTGCCACCTCATCCCCCTACGAGCAGTACTTC,CATSSPYEQYF
TRBV7-2,TRBJ2-3,NA,NA,TGTGCCAGCAGCTTACACAAAGGGGGTGACACAGATACGCAGTATTTT,CASSLHKGGDTDTQYF
TRBV4-3,TRBJ1-5,NA,NA,TGCGCCAGCAGCCGAAGCACAGTATCCGGCCAGCCCCAGCATTTT,CASSRSTVSGQPQHF
TRBV7-9,TRBJ1-3,few,NA,TGTGCCAGCAGCTTAGCACTCCTTGGCTCTGGAAACACCATATATTTT,CASSLALLGSGNTIYF
TRBV29-1,TRBJ1-2,NA,NA,TGCAGCTTATCTATGGGGAGGGAGGAGGGCTACACCTTC,CSLSMGREEGYTF
TRBV14,TRBJ2-3,once,TRBD2,TGTGCCAGCAGCCAAGATGCGACCCACCCTCCCGGGACTAATGGCACAGATACGCAGTATTTT,CASSQDATHPPGTNGTDTQYF
TRBV28,TRBJ2-3,NA,NA,TGTGCCAGCAGTTCTCGAGTGGTAGATACGCAGTATTTT,CASSSRVVDTQYF
TRBV30,TRBJ1-1,NA,NA,TGTGCCTGGGCGTTAAATACTGAAGCTTTCTTT,CAWALNTEAFF
TRBV11-2,TRBJ2-5,NA,TRBD2,TGTGCCAGCGGTTGGAACGGGGGGGCCCAAGAGACCCAGTACTTC,CASGWNGGAQETQYF
TRBV7-2,TRBJ2-3,NA,TRBD2,TGTGCCAGCAGCTTACGGACTAGCGGGAGAGTGACAGATACGCAGTATTTT,CASSLRTSGRVTDTQYF
TRBV11-2,TRBJ2-7,NA,TRBD2,TGTGCCAGCAGCTCACCCCACGGGGGGGCCGTGTACGAGCAGTACTTC,CASSSPHGGAVYEQYF
TRBV7-9,TRBJ1-2,NA,NA,TGTGCCAGCAGCCCCCATCCCCCGGGCTACACCTTC,CASSPHPPGYTF
TRBV9,TRBJ2-1,few,NA,TGTGCCAGCAGCGTAGGTGAGGCCTACAATGAGCAGTTCTTC,CASSVGEAYNEQFF
TRBV5-6,TRBJ2-1,NA,NA,TGTGCCAGCAGCTTGGTTGTGGGGCGGGGTGAGCAGTTCTTC,CASSLVVGRGEQFF
TRBV12-3/TRBV12-4,TRBJ1-3,NA,NA,TGTGCCAGCAGTCTAGGGCTTAAAACCATATATTTT,CASSLGLKTIYF
TRBV3-1/TRBV3-2,TRBJ1-3,NA,NA,TGTGCCAGCAGCTCATCGACGGGACACCTCTCTGGAAACACCATATATTTT,CASSSSTGHLSGNTIYF
TRBV5-5,TRBJ1-5,NA,NA,TGTGCCAGCAGCTTCTTTGGAGTCACCAATCAGCCCCAGCATTTT,CASSFFGVTNQPQHF
TRBV7-2,TRBJ1-1,NA,NA,TGTGCCAGCAACATGCCCGGGAACACTGAAGCTTTCTTT,CASNMPGNTEAFF
TRBV7-8,TRBJ1-4,few,NA,TGTGCCAGCAGCTTGGGAAACTCTAATGAAAAACTGTTTTTT,CASSLGNSNEKLFF
TRBV7-9,TRBJ2-3,NA,NA,TGTGCCAGCAGCTTAGCGGGGGCAGACACAGATACGCAGTATTTT,CASSLAGADTDTQYF
TRBV2,TRBJ2-7,NA,TRBD1,TGTGCCAGCCGGGACAGGGTCCCCGAGCAGTACTTC,CASRDRVPEQYF